The present TCR beta chain was sequenced within a study of breast tumors, draining lymph nodes, adjacent tissues. The lymph nodes were axillary draining lymph nodes from breast cancer patients. Whole-study findings and limits: Compared with basal-like, luminal-like tumors shared significantly more repertoire with nontumor tissue. Tumor TCR diversity was below lymph nodes but above nontumor tissue. Findings are consistent with lymph node origin and intratumoral expansion of most tumor T cells. The lymph node origin of tumor T cells was framed as consistent with a hypothesis, not demonstrated.

This clonotype has more than one count but fewer than ten. Its antigen is not known. A clone one base away is much larger, so this may be a read error. The CDR3 is 15 amino acids. V gave up 4 bases and J gave up 4 bases; unmatched junction bases: 6. Germline V gene data show CDR1 as LNHDA and CDR2 as SQIVND (reference sequence). MiXCR was run by TCRdb on the multiplex PCR reads, yielding one entry per CDR3 protein. The sample records around 230,000 distinct CDR3 sequences, less than 40% being singletons. The chain uses TRBV19 and TRBJ2-2; TRBD2 matches at 7 bases. Material: axillary lymph node tissue. This receptor was identified in a female donor with breast cancer. Some clones in this sample may be carry-over from other donors' samples. CDR3 DNA sequence: TGTGCCAGTAGTAGCGGTGGGGGGGGCACCGGGGAGCTGTTTTTT. This codes for CASSSGGGGTGELFF.